The entry that follows covers one T cell receptor beta chain sequence. Germline lookup yields CDR1 MNHEY and CDR2 SMNVEV (reference sequence). Trimming at V came to 8 bases and at J to 8 bases, leaving 8 bases not matched to a gene. The CDR3 totals 13 residues. Methods used by the authors: The assay estimated nucleated cells by amplifying reference gene primers. Here immunoSEQ multiplex PCR was the method, and the copy in TCRdb shows in-frame clones only, minus some. That table is the source of V, J and clone size, and D and trimming were worked out from the DNA. Altogether around 70,000 clones are present, approximately 80% being singletons, with the ten largest covering about 12%. The entry originates in a study of blood T cell repertoires in COVID-19.

This chain links TRBV27 with TRBJ1-4; 7 bases align to TRBD1. The receptor's source is a human donor in a cohort sampled during active COVID-19. Source material: peripheral blood. CDR3 DNA sequence: TGTGCCAGCCGCTCATCGGGACAGGAAAAACTGTTTTTT. It yields the protein CASRSSGQEKLFF.